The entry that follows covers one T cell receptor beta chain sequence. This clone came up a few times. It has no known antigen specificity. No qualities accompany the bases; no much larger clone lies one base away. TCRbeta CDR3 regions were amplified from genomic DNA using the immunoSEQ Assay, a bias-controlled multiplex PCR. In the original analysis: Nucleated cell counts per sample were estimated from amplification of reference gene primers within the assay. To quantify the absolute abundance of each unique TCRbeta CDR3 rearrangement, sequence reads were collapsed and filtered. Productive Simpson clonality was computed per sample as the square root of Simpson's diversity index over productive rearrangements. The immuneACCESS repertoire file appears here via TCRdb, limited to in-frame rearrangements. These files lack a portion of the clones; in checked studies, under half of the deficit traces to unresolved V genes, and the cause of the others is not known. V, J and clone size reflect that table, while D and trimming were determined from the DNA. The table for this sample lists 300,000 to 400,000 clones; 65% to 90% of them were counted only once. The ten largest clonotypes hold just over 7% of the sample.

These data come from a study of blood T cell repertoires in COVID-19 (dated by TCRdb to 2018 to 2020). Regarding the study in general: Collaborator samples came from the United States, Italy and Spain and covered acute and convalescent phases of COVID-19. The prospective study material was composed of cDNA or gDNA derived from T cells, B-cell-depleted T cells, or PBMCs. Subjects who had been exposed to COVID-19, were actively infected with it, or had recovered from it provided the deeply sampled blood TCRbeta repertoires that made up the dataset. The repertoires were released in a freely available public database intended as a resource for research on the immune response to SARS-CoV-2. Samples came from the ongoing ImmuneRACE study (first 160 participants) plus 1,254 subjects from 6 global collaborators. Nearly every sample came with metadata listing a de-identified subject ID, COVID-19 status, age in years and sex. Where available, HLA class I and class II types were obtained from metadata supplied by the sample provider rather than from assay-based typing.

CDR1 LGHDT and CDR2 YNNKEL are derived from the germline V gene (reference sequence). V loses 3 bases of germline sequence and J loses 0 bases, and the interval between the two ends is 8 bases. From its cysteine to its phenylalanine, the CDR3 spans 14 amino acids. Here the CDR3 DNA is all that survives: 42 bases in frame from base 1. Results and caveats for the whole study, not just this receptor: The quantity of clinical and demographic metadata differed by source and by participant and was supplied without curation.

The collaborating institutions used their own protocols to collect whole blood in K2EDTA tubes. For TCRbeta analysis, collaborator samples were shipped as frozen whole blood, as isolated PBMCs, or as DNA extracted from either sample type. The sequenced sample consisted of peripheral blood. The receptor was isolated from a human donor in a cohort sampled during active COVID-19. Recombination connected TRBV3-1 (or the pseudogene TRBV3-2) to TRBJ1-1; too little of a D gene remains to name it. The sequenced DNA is TGTGCCAGCAGCCACCTGGGCTTGAACACTGAAGCTTTCTTT. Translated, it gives CASSHLGLNTEAFF.